This TCR beta chain derives from a study of T-cell memory formation after mild COVID-19. Study-wide results and limits: The appearance of some responding clones in pre-infection memory suggested that cross-reactive memory joined. CD4+ contracting clones were found mainly in CM and EM, and CD8+ ones in EMRA.

5'RACE with constant-segment primers yielded barcoded, UMI-tagged TCR alpha and TCR beta cDNA libraries. Each CDR3 protein gets one entry after TCRdb re-called the 5' RACE reads with MiXCR. This sample has around 530,000 distinct CDR3 sequences, with 20% to 25% found just once. This clonotype was counted a few times. Its specificity is not known. This receptor was taken from an adult woman who had mild COVID-19 (a few samples of this study predate the infection). Cell type and time point are not known. The sample consisted of PBMCs or a T cell subset sorted from them (not recorded which).

The CDR3: CSAERSDRPSTDTQYF. In DNA, the CDR3 is TGCAGTGCTGAACGGTCGGACAGACCTAGCACAGATACGCAGTATTTT. The chain recombines TRBV20-1 with TRBJ2-3; D perhaps matches TRBD1 (6 bases). There are 16 residues in the CDR3. CDR1 and CDR2 from the germline V gene are DFQATT and SNEGSKA (reference sequence). The ends were cut back, 5 bases at V and 0 bases at J, with 18 bases in the middle.